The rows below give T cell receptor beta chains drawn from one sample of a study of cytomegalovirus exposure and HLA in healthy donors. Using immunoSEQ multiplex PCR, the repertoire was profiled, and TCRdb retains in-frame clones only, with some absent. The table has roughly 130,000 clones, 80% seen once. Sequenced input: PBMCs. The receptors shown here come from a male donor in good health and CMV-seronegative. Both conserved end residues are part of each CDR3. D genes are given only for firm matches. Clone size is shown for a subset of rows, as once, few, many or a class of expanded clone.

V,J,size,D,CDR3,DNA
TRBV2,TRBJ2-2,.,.,CASRDIGGNTGELFF,TGTGCCAGCAGGGACATCGGGGGGAACACCGGGGAGCTGTTTTTT
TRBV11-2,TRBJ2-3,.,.,CASSGRDFWGDTQYF,TGTGCCAGCAGCGGCCGGGACTTCTGGGGAGATACGCAGTATTTT
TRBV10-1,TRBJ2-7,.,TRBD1,CASSPGTGVAPYEQYF,TGCGCCAGCAGTCCCGGGACAGGTGTCGCCCCCTACGAGCAGTACTTC
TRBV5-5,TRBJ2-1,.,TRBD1,CASSDRGGYNEQFF,TGTGCCAGCAGCGACAGGGGGGGGTACAATGAGCAGTTCTTC
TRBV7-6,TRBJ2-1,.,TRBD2,CASSLSGGRENEQFF,TGTGCCAGCAGCTTATCGGGAGGGCGGGAGAATGAGCAGTTCTTC
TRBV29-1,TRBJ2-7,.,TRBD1,CSAVTGSYEQYF,TGCAGCGCCGTGACAGGGAGCTACGAGCAGTACTTC
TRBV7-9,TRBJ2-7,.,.,CASSPRRTDNSYEQYF,TGTGCCAGCAGCCCGCGTCGGACGGACAACTCCTACGAGCAGTACTTC
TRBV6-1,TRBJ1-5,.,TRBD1,CASRKQGDRQPQHF,TGTGCCAGCAGGAAACAGGGGGACCGTCAGCCCCAGCATTTT
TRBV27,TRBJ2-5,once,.,CASSFLETQYF,TGTGCCAGCAGTTTCTTAGAGACCCAGTACTTC
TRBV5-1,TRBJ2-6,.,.,CASSLNPTGSGANVLTF,TGCGCCAGCAGCTTAAACCCGACAGGCTCTGGGGCCAACGTCCTGACTTTC
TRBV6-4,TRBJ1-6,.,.,CASSEKQGASPLHF,TGTGCCAGCAGTGAAAAACAGGGAGCGTCACCCCTCCACTTT
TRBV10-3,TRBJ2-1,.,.,CAISEPKGRQGAYNEQFF,TGTGCCATCAGTGAGCCTAAAGGCCGGCAGGGCGCCTACAATGAGCAGTTCTTC
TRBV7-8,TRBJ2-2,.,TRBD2,CASSSQGTSIGELFF,TGTGCCAGCAGCTCCCAGGGGACTAGCATCGGGGAGCTGTTTTTT
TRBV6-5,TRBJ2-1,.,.,CASSSDTSYNEQFF,TGTGCCAGCAGCTCGGACACTTCCTACAATGAGCAGTTCTTC
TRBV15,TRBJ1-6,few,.,CATSRELQGNNSPLHF,TGTGCCACCAGCAGAGAACTACAGGGTAATAATTCACCCCTCCACTTT
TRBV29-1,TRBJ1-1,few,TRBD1,CSVVTGGTGTEAFF,TGCAGCGTTGTCACAGGGGGTACGGGCACTGAAGCTTTCTTT
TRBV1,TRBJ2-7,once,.,CTSSPVVTGITYEQYF,TGCACCAGCAGCCCGGTTGTGACAGGGATTACCTACGAGCAGTACTTC
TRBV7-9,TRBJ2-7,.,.,CSSSLETAYEQYF,TGTTCCAGCAGCTTAGAGACAGCCTACGAGCAGTACTTC
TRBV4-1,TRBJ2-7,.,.,CASSQDRASFYEQYF,TGCGCCAGCAGCCAAGATCGTGCCAGTTTCTACGAGCAGTACTTC
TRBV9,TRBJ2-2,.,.,CASSVADTGELFF,TGTGCCAGCAGCGTAGCTGACACCGGGGAGCTGTTTTTT
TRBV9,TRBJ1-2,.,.,CASSVGAGDNTF,TGTGCCAGCAGCGTAGGGGCAGGCGATAACACCTTC
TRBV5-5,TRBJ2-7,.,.,CASSLVGPHEQYF,TGTGCCAGCAGCTTGGTGGGCCCCCACGAGCAGTACTTC